These 16 T cell receptor beta chains came from one sample sequenced in a study of OX40 agonist ivuxolimab in advanced cancers. Profiling relied on immunoSEQ multiplex PCR, and the TCRdb table lists in-frame clones only, not all of them. The data show 65,000 to 80,000 clones, with 86% seen just once and around 2% held by the top ten. The sample was CD4+ or CD8+ T cells sorted from blood, taken in a trial of the OX40 agonist ivuxolimab. The receptors originated from an adult with an advanced solid tumor such as melanoma, head and neck, liver or kidney cancer.

The table lists this clone with a few counts. The CDR3 spells CAWSAPRREGVAFF. The CDR3 bases are TGTGCCTGGAGTGCTCCCCGAAGGGAGGGGGTAGCTTTCTTT. This chain links TRBV30 with TRBJ1-1, with D possibly being TRBD1 (6 bases). The CDR3 is 14 residues long. Germline V gene sequence: CDR1 GTSNPN, CDR2 SVGIG (reference sequence). Trimming took 1 base from V and 10 from J, leaving 19 bases between them.

V gene TRBV2 combines with J gene TRBJ2-2; 9 bases line up with TRBD1. This CDR3 has 15 residues. CDR1 SNHLY and CDR2 FYNNEI come from the germline V gene. J lost 5 bases, V lost 6 bases, and 7 bases had no gene match. As DNA, the CDR3 is TGTGCCAGCAGAAAACAGGGGGCAAGGACCGGGGAGCTGTTTTTT. It is translated as CASRKQGARTGELFF.

In its sample, this clone was seen a few times. The V gene is TRBV5-5, the J gene TRBJ1-6; D gene unclear. Germline CDR1 and CDR2: SGHKS and YYEKEE (reference sequence). V dropped 4 bases and J dropped 8 bases, with 13 bases sitting between them. This CDR3 has 14 residues. Written as DNA, the CDR3 is TGTGCCAGCAGCGGCCGGGTGCAGGATTCACCCCTCCACTTT. Translation gives CASSGRVQDSPLHF.

The rearrangement uses TRBV10-3 and TRBJ2-7; TRBD2 matches 9 bases. This CDR3 has 14 amino acids. Germline V gene lookup returns CDR1 ENHRY and CDR2 SYGVKD. The V gene end was trimmed by 6 bases and the J gene end by 0 bases; junction bases not matched to a gene: 3. CDR3 DNA: TGTGCCATCAGGGCTAGCGGGATCTCCTACGAGCAGTACTTC. It is translated as CAIRASGISYEQYF.

The V call is TRBV29-1, the J call TRBJ1-1, with 7 bases aligning to TRBD1. Germline CDR1 SQVTM, CDR2 ANQGSEA. The CDR3 contains 11 residues. With V trimmed by 7 bases and J by 10 bases, 9 bases remained unmatched. The CDR3: CSGWDRGGAFF. The CDR3 region has the DNA TGCAGCGGGTGGGACAGAGGGGGAGCTTTCTTT.

The V call is TRBV6-5, the J call TRBJ2-2; D may be TRBD2 (6 bases). The CDR3 is 14 residues long. Germline V lookup: CDR1 MNHEY, CDR2 SVGAGI. The V and J ends lost 7 bases and 6 bases respectively, with 15 bases between them. CDR3 amino acids: CASTLTGVAGELFF. CDR3 DNA: TGTGCCAGCACCCTAACGGGAGTCGCCGGGGAGCTGTTTTTT.

The chain has TRBV7-8 and TRBJ2-2; D is perhaps TRBD2 (5 bases). Trimming left V 3 bases short and J 3 bases short, with 14 bases between. The CDR3 is 16 residues long. In germline, CDR1 is SGHVS, CDR2 FQNEAQ. The chain's CDR3 is CASSLRASADTGELFF. Here the CDR3 DNA reads TGTGCCAGCAGCTTGAGGGCTAGTGCAGACACCGGGGAGCTGTTTTTT.

V usage is TRBV6-5 and J usage is TRBJ2-1; 9 bases map to TRBD2. This CDR3 contains 14 residues. The germline V gene has CDR1 MNHEY and CDR2 SVGAGI. V lost 4 bases, J lost 6 bases, and 4 bases stayed unmatched. The CDR3 DNA sequence: TGTGCCAGCAGTTCAGGACTAGCGAGCAATGAGCAGTTCTTC. Translating gives CASSSGLASNEQFF.

The V gene is TRBV9, the J gene TRBJ2-3, with TRBD1 as a possible D gene (6 bases). Per the germline V gene, CDR1 is SGDLS and CDR2 is YYNGEE. The CDR3 consists of 13 residues. Trimming cost V 6 bases and J 4 bases, with 12 bases left between them. This chain's CDR3 is CASNLQGSDTQYF. As DNA, the CDR3 is TGTGCCAGCAACCTACAGGGATCAGATACGCAGTATTTT.

The genes are TRBV5-1 and TRBJ1-2; the D is unclear. The CDR3 is made up of 13 amino acids. CDR1 and CDR2 from the germline V gene are SGHRS and YFSETQ. Trimming took off 0 bases at V and 3 bases at J, with 6 bases between the two ends. CDR3 bases: TGCGCCAGCAGCTTGGATGCGGACTATGGCTACACCTTC. It encodes CASSLDADYGYTF.

V usage is TRBV6-5 and J usage is TRBJ1-1, with 9 bases fitting TRBD1. This CDR3 comprises 15 residues. CDR1 and CDR2 (germline): MNHEY, SVGAGI. V was clipped by 6 bases and J by 1 base; unmatched bases: 6. This CDR3 is CASRLGTGQNTEAFF. CDR3 DNA: TGTGCCAGCAGACTGGGGACAGGGCAGAACACTGAAGCTTTCTTT.

The chain uses TRBV18 and TRBJ1-6; weak D call: TRBD1 (6 bases). CDR1 and CDR2 from the germline V gene are KGHSH and LQKENI. This CDR3 region has 15 residues. V lost 1 base and J 10 bases, leaving 14 bases between the germline ends. The CDR3 loop reads CASSPRGRGDSPLHF. Written as DNA, the CDR3 is TGTGCCAGCTCACCACGTGGCAGGGGCGACTCACCCCTCCACTTT. Full variable domain (remainder filled in from reference TRBV18 and TRBJ1-6): NAGVMQNPRHLVRRRGQEARLRCSPMKGHSHVYWYRQLPEEGLKFMVYLQKENIIDESGMPKERFSAEFPKEGPSILRIQQVVRGDSAAYFCASSPRGRGDSPLHFGNGTRLTVT.

The CDR3 nucleotides are TGTGCCAGCAGCTTAGGTCAGCCCCAGCATTTT. Protein sequence: CASSLGQPQHF. The chain is built from TRBV7-3 and TRBJ1-5; no clear D gene. The CDR3 extends over 11 amino acids. V was pared by 2 bases and J by 6 bases, with 2 bases between. Germline lookup yields CDR1 SGHTA and CDR2 FQGTGA. Combining the CDR3 with reference TRBV7-3 and TRBJ1-5 gives the whole variable domain GAGVSQTPSNKVTEKGKYVELRCDPISGHTALYWYRQSLGQGPEFLIYFQGTGAADDSGLPNDRFFAVRPEGSVSTLKIQRTERGDSAVYLCASSLGQPQHFGDGTRLSIL.

The chain recombines TRBV7-3 with TRBJ2-3, with D tentatively TRBD1 (5 bases). The germline V gene encodes CDR1 SGHTA and CDR2 FQGTGA. This CDR3 has 15 amino acids. Trimming took off 2 bases at V and 0 bases at J, with 9 bases between the two ends. The CDR3 region is CASSLGARSTDTQYF. The CDR3 region has the DNA TGTGCCAGCAGCTTAGGGGCAAGAAGCACAGATACGCAGTATTTT.

The gene calls are TRBV30 and TRBJ2-5, with TRBD1 matching over 7 bases. V trimming: 1 base; J trimming: 2 bases; junction bases outside the gene matches: 7. Germline CDR1 GTSNPN, CDR2 SVGIG (reference sequence). This CDR3 has 15 residues. As DNA, the CDR3 is TGTGCCTGGAGTGGGTTTAGGGACAGACAAGAGACCCAGTACTTC. Translation: CAWSGFRDRQETQYF.

The rearrangement uses TRBV18 and TRBJ1-5, with D possibly TRBD1 on 6 matching bases. Germline values: CDR1 KGHSH, CDR2 LQKENI. V was clipped by 4 bases and J by 2 bases, with 12 bases between them. This CDR3 contains 15 residues. CDR3 nucleotides: TGTGCCAGCTCACTCAACAGGGATGGCAATCAGCCCCAGCATTTT. Translated, it gives CASSLNRDGNQPQHF.